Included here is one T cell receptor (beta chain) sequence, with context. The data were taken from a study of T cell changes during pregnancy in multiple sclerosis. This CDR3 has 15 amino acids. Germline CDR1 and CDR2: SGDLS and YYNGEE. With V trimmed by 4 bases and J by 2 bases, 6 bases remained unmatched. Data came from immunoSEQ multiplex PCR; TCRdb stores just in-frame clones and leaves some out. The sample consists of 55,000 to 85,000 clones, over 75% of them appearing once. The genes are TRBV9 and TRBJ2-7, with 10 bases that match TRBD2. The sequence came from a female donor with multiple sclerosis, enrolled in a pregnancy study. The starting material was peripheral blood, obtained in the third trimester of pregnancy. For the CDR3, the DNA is TGTGCCAGCAGCCCAAAGAGCGGGAGGGCCTACGAGCAGTACTTC. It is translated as CASSPKSGRAYEQYF.